This T cell receptor beta chain was recovered during a study of early T cells in non-severe SARS-CoV-2 infection. The overall study: Sequencing targeted bulk RNA from unsorted whole blood, leaving chains unpaired.

V shed 4 bases, J shed 0 bases, and the junction held 13 bases outside the gene matches. There are 20 residues in the CDR3. Germline CDR1 and CDR2: SEHNR and FQNEAQ (reference sequence). Attachment of unique molecular identifiers was made to individual cDNA molecules. Each CDR3 protein gets one entry after TCRdb re-called the 5' RACE reads with MiXCR. The data hold 45,000 to 65,000 distinct CDR3 sequences, with less than 9.5% observed a single time. Study results and limitations: Matching results from VDJdb favored anti-spike CD8 responses, leaving private and CD4 specificities undetected.

This clonotype was seen a handful of times. What it binds is unknown. The gene calls are TRBV7-9 and TRBJ2-1, with TRBD2 matching over 12 bases. The material sequenced was whole blood. This TCR derives from an adult who was a healthcare worker with PCR-confirmed SARS-CoV-2 infection or an uninfected control (not recorded which). The CDR3 DNA reads TGTGCCAGCAGCTCGGCTAGCGGGAGGGATCCCCCGAGCTCCTACAATGAGCAGTTCTTC. Protein product: CASSSASGRDPPSSYNEQFF.